Listed below are T cell receptor beta chains from one sample, sequenced in a study of radiotherapy plus CTLA-4 blockade in lung cancer. Sequenced by immunoSEQ multiplex PCR; TCRdb stores in-frame clones only, minus some. The sample contains some 78,000 clones, around 87% of which appear only once. Sequencing used peripheral blood, obtained from a patient treated with radiotherapy plus ipilimumab. The receptors shown here come from a human donor with non-small cell lung cancer who had stable disease on radiotherapy plus ipilimumab. The CDR3 runs from the conserved cysteine through the conserved F or W. D genes are given only for firm matches. For some rows the clone size is stated as once, few or many, or as a class when expanded; others skip it.

J | size | D | V | DNA | CDR3
TRBJ2-2 | . | . | TRBV7-3 | TGTGCCAGCAGCTTAACGCGGACCGGGGAGCTGTTTTTT | CASSLTRTGELFF
TRBJ2-7 | . | TRBD1 | TRBV9 | TGTGCCAGCAGCGTAGCGGGACAGGGCCACTACGAGCAGTACTTC | CASSVAGQGHYEQYF
TRBJ1-6 | . | TRBD1 | TRBV27 | TGTGCCAGCAGTTTATCGACAGGGTGGGGGAATTCACCCCTCCACTTT | CASSLSTGWGNSPLHF
TRBJ1-2 | . | . | TRBV27 | TGTGCCAGCAGTCCCTACAGGGAGGCCTATGGCTACACCTTC | CASSPYREAYGYTF
TRBJ1-1 | . | TRBD1 | TRBV19 | TGTGCCAGTAGTGCCGGGACAGCGAACACTGAAGCTTTCTTT | CASSAGTANTEAFF
TRBJ2-3 | . | . | TRBV6-6 | TGTGCCAGCAGTTACTCAGACACAGATACGCAGTATTTT | CASSYSDTDTQYF
TRBJ2-2 | . | . | TRBV5-1 | TGCGCCAGCAGCTTGGTGATCGGGGAGCTGTTTTTT | CASSLVIGELFF
TRBJ2-1 | . | TRBD2 | TRBV11-2 | TGTGCCAGCAGCTCGCAACTAGCGGGGGTCAATGAGCAGTTCTTC | CASSSQLAGVNEQFF
TRBJ1-2 | once | . | TRBV7-2 | TGTGCCAGCAGCTTGACAGGCCTTTATGGCTACACCTTC | CASSLTGLYGYTF
TRBJ1-1 | . | . | TRBV6-5 | TGTGCCAGCAGATACGTCCAGTCGGGGGACACTGAAGCTTTCTTT | CASRYVQSGDTEAFF
TRBJ2-3 | . | TRBD2 | TRBV18 | TGTGCCAGCTCACCATCGGGGCCTAGCGGGAGTACAGATACGCAGTATTTT | CASSPSGPSGSTDTQYF
TRBJ1-2 | . | . | TRBV30 | TGTGCCTGGACCAAAGACAGAAACTATGGCTACACCTTC | CAWTKDRNYGYTF
TRBJ2-1 | . | TRBD1 | TRBV27 | TGTGCCAGCAGCCCCGGGACAGGGGCGAGGAATGAGCAGTTCTTC | CASSPGTGARNEQFF
TRBJ2-7 | . | TRBD2 | TRBV4-2 | TGTGCCAGCAGCCAGGGCTCTAGCGGGTCGAAAAGGTACGAGCAGTACTTC | CASSQGSSGSKRYEQYF
TRBJ1-1 | . | . | TRBV27 | TGTGCCAGCATATCACCGGCACGAGCTTTCTTT | CASISPARAFF
TRBJ2-2 | . | TRBD1 | TRBV6-5 | TGTGCCACCCGACAGGGGATGGGCACCGGGGAGCTGTTTTTT | CATRQGMGTGELFF
TRBJ1-5 | once | . | TRBV6-1 | TGTGCCAGCAGTGAAGACCCAGGGGCCGGCGATCAGCCCCAGCATTTT | CASSEDPGAGDQPQHF
TRBJ2-7 | few | . | TRBV9 | TGTGCCAGCAGCGTCTTTAAACAGGGAAAGTACTTC | CASSVFKQGKYF
TRBJ2-7 | once | . | TRBV7-6 | TGTGCCAGCAGCCCTCCCGGTTACGAGCAGTACTTC | CASSPPGYEQYF
TRBJ1-4 | . | . | TRBV4-1 | TGCGCCAGCAGCCTCGTTGGACCGCCAGGGGAAAAACTGTTTTTT | CASSLVGPPGEKLFF
TRBJ1-2 | . | . | TRBV7-8 | TGTGCCAGCAGCTTGAGCGGCAGGGGAATTGGTGGCTACACCTTC | CASSLSGRGIGGYTF
TRBJ1-4 | . | . | TRBV5-1 | TGCGCCAGCAGCCCGGGGACGGGTAATGAAAAACTGTTTTTT | CASSPGTGNEKLFF
TRBJ2-1 | . | . | TRBV7-9 | TGTGCCAGCAGCTTCCCCCAGACGGGCAATGAGCAGTTCTTC | CASSFPQTGNEQFF
TRBJ2-1 | . | TRBD2 | TRBV5-1 | TGCGCCAGCAGCTTGGTCGCGGGAGCCTACAATGAGCAGTTCTTC | CASSLVAGAYNEQFF
TRBJ1-6 | . | TRBD1 | TRBV11-2 | TGTGCCAGCAGTCCTACGGGACAGGGGACTTCACCCCTCCACTTT | CASSPTGQGTSPLHF
TRBJ2-3 | . | . | TRBV4-2 | TGTGCCAGCAGCCAGGGGGGCGGGAGCGGAACAGATACGCAGTATTTT | CASSQGGGSGTDTQYF
TRBJ2-3 | . | . | TRBV7-6 | TGTGCCAGCAGCAAGAGCCTCGGGCCCTCAGATACGCAGTATTTT | CASSKSLGPSDTQYF
TRBJ2-7 | . | . | TRBV5-1 | TGCGCCAGCAGCTTAACTCAGAACGAGCAGTACTTC | CASSLTQNEQYF
TRBJ2-7 | . | . | TRBV18 | TGTGCCAGCTCGCCTCCAGCCGGGTCCTACGAGCAGTACTTC | CASSPPAGSYEQYF
TRBJ1-2 | . | . | TRBV7-1 | TGTGCCAGCAGCAATTCAATTCACGAGGGAAAGATCTATGGCTACACCTTC | CASSNSIHEGKIYGYTF
TRBJ2-1 | . | TRBD2 | TRBV7-2 | TGTGCCAGCAGCTTGGCGGGAGCGGGGGGGTTTAATGAGCAGTTCTTC | CASSLAGAGGFNEQFF
TRBJ2-5 | once | . | TRBV14 | TGTGCCAGCAGCCCCACGGTCCGCCAATTTGAGACCCAGTACTTC | CASSPTVRQFETQYF
TRBJ2-5 | . | TRBD2 | TRBV9 | TGTGCCAGCAGCCCCCAAGGGACTAGCGCTAGGGGGACGCAAGAGACCCAGTACTTC | CASSPQGTSARGTQETQYF
TRBJ1-4 | . | TRBD1 | TRBV2 | TGTGCCAGCAGTTCACAGGGGGGAGGAAAACTGTTTTTT | CASSSQGGGKLFF
TRBJ2-1 | . | TRBD2 | TRBV5-4 | TGTGCCAGCAGCTCTAGCGGGGGGCGCTACAATGAGCAGTTCTTC | CASSSSGGRYNEQFF
TRBJ1-1 | . | . | TRBV27 | TGTGCCAGCAGTTTACATCAGGGCCTGAACACTGAAGCTTTCTTT | CASSLHQGLNTEAFF
TRBJ1-1 | . | . | TRBV5-1 | TGCGCCAGCGGTCTACAGAGTGAGAGCACTGAAGCTTTCTTT | CASGLQSESTEAFF
TRBJ1-4 | . | . | TRBV7-6 | TGTGCCAGCAGTTTCCTCGAGTCACGCCTTAATGAAAAACTGTTTTTT | CASSFLESRLNEKLFF
TRBJ1-6 | . | TRBD1 | TRBV7-8 | TGCGCGAGCAGCGTAAGGACAGGGAATAATTCACCCCTCCACTTT | CASSVRTGNNSPLHF
TRBJ2-3 | few | . | TRBV5-6 | TGTGCCAGCAAACCGGGGCCCAGCACAGATACGCAGTATTTT | CASKPGPSTDTQYF
TRBJ2-1 | . | TRBD2 | TRBV19 | TGTGCCAGTAGTATTTATTTGGGAGGGAGCTCCTACAATGAGCAGTTCTTC | CASSIYLGGSSYNEQFF
TRBJ2-3 | . | TRBD1 | TRBV30 | TGTGCCTGGAGTAAAGGGGGCTCTAGCACAGATACGCAGTATTTT | CAWSKGGSSTDTQYF
TRBJ1-1 | . | . | TRBV28 | TGTGCCAGCGGACCCGGGCCCCGAAGCACTGAAGCTTTCTTT | CASGPGPRSTEAFF
TRBJ1-5 | . | TRBD1 | TRBV7-9 | TGTGCCAGCAGCTTAGGGGGCAGGGGGAACCATCAGCCCCAGCATTTT | CASSLGGRGNHQPQHF
TRBJ1-2 | . | . | TRBV28 | TGTGCCAGCAGGGATCCGCTGTACTATGGCTACACCTTC | CASRDPLYYGYTF
TRBJ2-2 | . | . | TRBV19 | TGTGCCAGTCTTTTTACCGGGACATATAACACCGGGGAGCTGTTTTTT | CASLFTGTYNTGELFF
TRBJ2-5 | . | TRBD2 | TRBV7-2 | TGTGCCAGCAGCGGACCTTGGACTAGCGGGGACCGGGAGACCCAGTACTTC | CASSGPWTSGDRETQYF
TRBJ1-1 | . | . | TRBV7-8 | TGTGCCAGCAGCTTAGTCGGCGGGGCCGACATGAACACTGAAGCTTTCTTT | CASSLVGGADMNTEAFF
TRBJ2-1 | . | TRBD2 | TRBV10-3 | TGTGCCATCAAGGCTAGCGGGGGGATCTACAATGAGCAGTTCTTC | CAIKASGGIYNEQFF
TRBJ1-3 | . | . | TRBV5-1 | TGCGCCAGCAGCTTGGCTGACGGCGGAAACACCATATATTTT | CASSLADGGNTIYF
TRBJ1-2 | . | . | TRBV2 | TGTGCCAGCAGCGTCGGGAGCGGCTACACCTTC | CASSVGSGYTF
TRBJ1-5 | . | . | TRBV4-1 | TGCGCCAGCAGCCAGACAGGACAGCCCCAGCATTTT | CASSQTGQPQHF
TRBJ1-1 | . | . | TRBV19 | TGTGCCAGTAGTATTAGGGGGGAGCACACTGAAGCTTTCTTT | CASSIRGEHTEAFF
TRBJ2-3 | once | . | TRBV18 | TGTGCCAGCTCCCCGACTCAAACTAGCACAGATACGCAGTATTTT | CASSPTQTSTDTQYF
TRBJ1-1 | . | . | TRBV5-1 | TGCGCCAGCAGCTTGCCGGGGGCAGTGAACACTGAAGCTTTCTTT | CASSLPGAVNTEAFF
TRBJ2-3 | few | . | TRBV11-2 | TGTGCCAGCAGCTCCGTACTAGCCGTCACAGATACGCAGTATTTT | CASSSVLAVTDTQYF
TRBJ2-7 | . | TRBD2 | TRBV5-1 | TGCGCCAGCAGCTCCCGGACTAGAGGTGTCGAGCAGTACTTC | CASSSRTRGVEQYF
TRBJ1-5 | . | . | TRBV13 | TGTGCCAGCAGCTCCAGGGGCGGTAATCAGCCCCAGCATTTT | CASSSRGGNQPQHF
TRBJ2-3 | once | . | TRBV6-6 | TGTGCCAGCAGTGGGACCCCCTCCTCGCAGTATTTT | CASSGTPSSQYF